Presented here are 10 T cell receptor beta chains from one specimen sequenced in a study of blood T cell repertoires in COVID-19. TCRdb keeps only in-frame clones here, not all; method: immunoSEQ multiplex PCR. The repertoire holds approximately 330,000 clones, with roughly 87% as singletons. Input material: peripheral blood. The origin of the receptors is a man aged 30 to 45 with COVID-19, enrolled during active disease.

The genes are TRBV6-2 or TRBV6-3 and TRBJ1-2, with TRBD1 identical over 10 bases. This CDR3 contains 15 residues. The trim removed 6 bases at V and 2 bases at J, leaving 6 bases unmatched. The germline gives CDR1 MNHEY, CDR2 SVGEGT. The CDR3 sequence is CASSRQGAVNYGYTF. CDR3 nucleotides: TGTGCCAGCAGCAGACAGGGGGCGGTAAACTATGGCTACACCTTC.

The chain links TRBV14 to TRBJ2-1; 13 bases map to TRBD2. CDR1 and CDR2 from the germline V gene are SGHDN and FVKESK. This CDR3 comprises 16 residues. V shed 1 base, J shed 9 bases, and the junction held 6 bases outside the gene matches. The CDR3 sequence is CASSQVGLAGVFEQFF. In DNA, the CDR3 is TGTGCCAGCAGCCAAGTCGGACTAGCGGGAGTCTTTGAGCAGTTCTTC. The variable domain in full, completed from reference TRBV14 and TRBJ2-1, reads EAGVTQFPSHSVIEKGQTVTLRCDPISGHDNLYWYRRVMGKEIKFLLHFVKESKQDESGMPNNRFLAERTGGTYSTLKVQPAELEDSGVYFCASSQVGLAGVFEQFFGPGTRLTVL.

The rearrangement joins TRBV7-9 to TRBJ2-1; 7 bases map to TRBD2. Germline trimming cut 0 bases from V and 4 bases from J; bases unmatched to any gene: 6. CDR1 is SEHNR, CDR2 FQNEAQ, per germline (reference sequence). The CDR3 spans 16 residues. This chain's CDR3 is CASSLAGGTTYNEQFF. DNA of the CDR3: TGTGCCAGCAGCTTAGCGGGGGGGACCACATACAATGAGCAGTTCTTC. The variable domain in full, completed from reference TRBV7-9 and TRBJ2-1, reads DTGVSQNPRHKITKRGQNVTFRCDPISEHNRLYWYRQTLGQGPEFLTYFQNEAQLEKSRLLSDRFSAERPKGSFSTLEIQRTEQGDSAMYLCASSLAGGTTYNEQFFGPGTRLTVL.

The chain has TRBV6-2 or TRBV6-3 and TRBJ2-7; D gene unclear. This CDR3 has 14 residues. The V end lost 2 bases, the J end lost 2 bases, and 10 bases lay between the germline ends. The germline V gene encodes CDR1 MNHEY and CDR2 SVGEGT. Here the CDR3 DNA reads TGTGCCAGCAGTTACCCCCCAGCGACCTACGAGCAGTACTTC. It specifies CASSYPPATYEQYF.

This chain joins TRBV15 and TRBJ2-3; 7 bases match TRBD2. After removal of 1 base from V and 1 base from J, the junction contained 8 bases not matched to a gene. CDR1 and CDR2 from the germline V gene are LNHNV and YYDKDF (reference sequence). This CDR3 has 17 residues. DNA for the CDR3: TGTGCCACCAGCAGAGTTCGCGTCACTAGCGGCACAGATACGCAGTATTTT. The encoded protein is CATSRVRVTSGTDTQYF. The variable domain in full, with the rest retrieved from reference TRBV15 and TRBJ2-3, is DAMVIQNPRYQVTQFGKPVTLSCSQTLNHNVMYWYQQKSSQAPKLLFHYYDKDFNNEADTPDNFQSRRPNTSFCFLDIRSPGLGDTAMYLCATSRVRVTSGTDTQYFGPGTRLTVL.

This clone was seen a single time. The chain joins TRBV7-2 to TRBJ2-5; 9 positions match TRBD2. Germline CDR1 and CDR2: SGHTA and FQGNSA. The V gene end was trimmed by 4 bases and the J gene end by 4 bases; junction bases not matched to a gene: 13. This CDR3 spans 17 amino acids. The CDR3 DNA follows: TGTGCCAGCAGCTCCAGCAACCTCCGGACTAGCGCAGAGACCCAGTACTTC. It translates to CASSSSNLRTSAETQYF.

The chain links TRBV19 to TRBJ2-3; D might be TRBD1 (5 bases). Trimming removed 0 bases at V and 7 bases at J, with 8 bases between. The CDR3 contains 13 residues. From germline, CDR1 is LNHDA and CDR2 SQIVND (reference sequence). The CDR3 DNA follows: TGTGCCAGTAGTATAGAGGGGCAGAATACGCAGTATTTT. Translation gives CASSIEGQNTQYF.

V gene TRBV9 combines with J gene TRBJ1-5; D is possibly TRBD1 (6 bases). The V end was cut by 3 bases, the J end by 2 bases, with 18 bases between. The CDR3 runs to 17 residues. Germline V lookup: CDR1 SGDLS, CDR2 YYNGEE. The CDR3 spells CASSATGGGEGNQPQHF. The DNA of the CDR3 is TGTGCCAGCAGCGCCACGGGGGGGGGCGAGGGCAATCAGCCCCAGCATTTT.

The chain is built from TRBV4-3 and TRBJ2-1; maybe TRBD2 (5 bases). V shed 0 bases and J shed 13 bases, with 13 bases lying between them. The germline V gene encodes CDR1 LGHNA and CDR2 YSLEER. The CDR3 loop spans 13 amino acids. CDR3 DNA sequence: TGCGCCAGCAGCCAAGATCTGGGGAGTCCCCAGTTCTTC. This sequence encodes CASSQDLGSPQFF.

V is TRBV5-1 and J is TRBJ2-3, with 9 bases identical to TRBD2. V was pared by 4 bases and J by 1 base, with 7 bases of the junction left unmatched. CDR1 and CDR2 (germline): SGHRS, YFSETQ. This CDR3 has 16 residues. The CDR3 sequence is CASSTRGGGGTDTQYF. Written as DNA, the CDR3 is TGCGCCAGCAGCACCCGCGGGGGGGGTGGCACAGATACGCAGTATTTT.